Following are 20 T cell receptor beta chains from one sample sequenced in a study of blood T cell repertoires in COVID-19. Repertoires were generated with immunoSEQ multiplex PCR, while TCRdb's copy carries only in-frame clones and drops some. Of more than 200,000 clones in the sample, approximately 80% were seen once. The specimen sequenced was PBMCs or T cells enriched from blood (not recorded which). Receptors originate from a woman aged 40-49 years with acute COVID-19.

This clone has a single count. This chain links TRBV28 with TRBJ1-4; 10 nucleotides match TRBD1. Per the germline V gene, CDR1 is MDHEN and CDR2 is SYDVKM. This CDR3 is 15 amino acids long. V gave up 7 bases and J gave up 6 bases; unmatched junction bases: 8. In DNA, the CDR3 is TGTGCCAGCACCGGGACAGGGGCGGGTCATGAAAAACTGTTTTTT. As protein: CASTGTGAGHEKLFF.

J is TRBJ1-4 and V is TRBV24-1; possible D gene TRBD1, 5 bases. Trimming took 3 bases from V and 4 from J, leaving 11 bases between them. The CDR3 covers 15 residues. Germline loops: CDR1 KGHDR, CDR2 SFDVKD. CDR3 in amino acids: CATSDPTANNEKLFF. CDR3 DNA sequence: TGTGCCACCAGTGATCCGACAGCTAATAATGAAAAACTGTTTTTT.

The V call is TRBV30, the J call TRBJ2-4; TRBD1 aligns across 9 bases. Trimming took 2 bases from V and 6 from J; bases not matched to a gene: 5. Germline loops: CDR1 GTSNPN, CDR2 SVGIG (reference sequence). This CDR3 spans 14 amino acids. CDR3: CAWSSGQGGNIQYF. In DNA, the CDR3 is TGTGCCTGGAGTTCGGGACAGGGTGGAAACATTCAGTACTTC.

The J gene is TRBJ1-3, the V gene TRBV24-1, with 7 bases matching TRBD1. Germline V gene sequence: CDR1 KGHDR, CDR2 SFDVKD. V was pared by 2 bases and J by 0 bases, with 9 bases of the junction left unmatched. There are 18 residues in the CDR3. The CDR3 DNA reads TGTGCCACCAGTGATTCACGGACAGGTCCTAGCTCTGGAAACACCATATATTTT. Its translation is CATSDSRTGPSSGNTIYF.

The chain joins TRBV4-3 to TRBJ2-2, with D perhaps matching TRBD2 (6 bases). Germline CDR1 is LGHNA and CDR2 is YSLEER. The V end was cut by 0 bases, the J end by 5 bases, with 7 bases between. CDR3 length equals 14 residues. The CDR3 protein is CASSQEGRTGELFF. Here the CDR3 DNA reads TGCGCCAGCAGCCAAGAGGGGAGGACCGGGGAGCTGTTTTTT.

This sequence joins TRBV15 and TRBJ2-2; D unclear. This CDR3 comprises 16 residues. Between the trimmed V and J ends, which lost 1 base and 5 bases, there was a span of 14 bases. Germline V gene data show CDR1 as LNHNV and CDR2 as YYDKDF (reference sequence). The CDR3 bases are TGTGCCACCAGCAGAGTCAAGCTAGTTATTACCGGGGAGCTGTTTTTT. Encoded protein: CATSRVKLVITGELFF.

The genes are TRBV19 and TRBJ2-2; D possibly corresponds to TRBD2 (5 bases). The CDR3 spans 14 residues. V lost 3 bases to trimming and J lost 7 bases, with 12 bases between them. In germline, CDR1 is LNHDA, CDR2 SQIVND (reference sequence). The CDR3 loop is CASSIRLLDGELFF. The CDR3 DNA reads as TGTGCCAGTAGTATTAGACTACTCGACGGGGAGCTGTTTTTT.

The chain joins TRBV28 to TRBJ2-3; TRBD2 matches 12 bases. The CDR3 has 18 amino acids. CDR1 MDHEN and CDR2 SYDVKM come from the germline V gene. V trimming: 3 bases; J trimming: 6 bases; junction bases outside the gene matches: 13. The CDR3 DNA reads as TGTGCCAGCAGTTTGCCCCCCCCTCTAGCGGGAGGGAGGGATACGCAGTATTTT. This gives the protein CASSLPPPLAGGRDTQYF. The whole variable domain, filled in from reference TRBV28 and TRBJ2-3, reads DVKVTQSSRYLVKRTGEKVFLECVQDMDHENMFWYRQDPGLGLRLIYFSYDVKMKEKGDIPEGYSVSREKKERFSLILESASTNQTSMYLCASSLPPPLAGGRDTQYFGPGTRLTVL.

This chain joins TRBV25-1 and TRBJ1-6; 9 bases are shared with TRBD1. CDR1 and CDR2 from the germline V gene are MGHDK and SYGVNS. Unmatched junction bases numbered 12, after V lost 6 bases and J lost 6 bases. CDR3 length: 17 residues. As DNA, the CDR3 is TGTGCCAGCAGGGGACAGGGATCAGTTATGGGTAATTCACCCCTCCACTTT. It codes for CASRGQGSVMGNSPLHF. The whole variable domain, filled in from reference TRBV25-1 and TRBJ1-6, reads EADIYQTPRYLVIGTGKKITLECSQTMGHDKMYWYQQDPGMELHLIHYSYGVNSTEKGDLSSESTVSRIRTEHFPLTLESARPSHTSQYLCASRGQGSVMGNSPLHFGNGTRLTVT.

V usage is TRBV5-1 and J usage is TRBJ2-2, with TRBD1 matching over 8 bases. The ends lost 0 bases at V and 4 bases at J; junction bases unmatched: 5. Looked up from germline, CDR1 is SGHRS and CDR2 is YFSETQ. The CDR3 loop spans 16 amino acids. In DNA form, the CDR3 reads TGCGCCAGCAGCTTGGCAGGGGGCGCGGGCACCGGGGAGCTGTTTTTT. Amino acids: CASSLAGGAGTGELFF.

Written as DNA, the CDR3 is TGTGCCAGCTCGGACTCTTTGACCTCCTACGAGCAGTACTTC. It codes for CASSDSLTSYEQYF. The genes are TRBV15 and TRBJ2-7; possibly TRBD2 for D (5 bases). V gave up 10 bases and J gave up 0 bases, with 16 bases separating them. This CDR3 comprises 14 residues. Germline V gene sequence: CDR1 LNHNV, CDR2 YYDKDF (reference sequence).

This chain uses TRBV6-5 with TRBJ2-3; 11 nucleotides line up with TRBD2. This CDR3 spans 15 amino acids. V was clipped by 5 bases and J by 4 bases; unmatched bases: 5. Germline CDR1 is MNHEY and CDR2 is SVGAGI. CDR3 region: CASSRSGGAPDTQYF. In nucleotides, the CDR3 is TGTGCCAGCAGTCGTAGCGGGGGGGCCCCAGATACGCAGTATTTT.

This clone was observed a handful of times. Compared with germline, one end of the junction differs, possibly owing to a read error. The CDR3 region is CASSLAGAGELFF. Here the CDR3 DNA reads TGTGCTAGCAGCTTAGCAGGGGCCGGGGAGCTGTTTTTT. The J gene is TRBJ2-2, the V gene TRBV7-7, with D maybe TRBD1 (6 bases). This CDR3 comprises 13 residues. The V gene's germline CDR1 is SSHAT and CDR2 FNYEAQ (reference sequence).

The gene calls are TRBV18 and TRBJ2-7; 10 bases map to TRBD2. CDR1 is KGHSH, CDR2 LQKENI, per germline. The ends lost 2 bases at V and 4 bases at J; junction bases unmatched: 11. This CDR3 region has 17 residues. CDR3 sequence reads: CASSPISPGLALYEQYF. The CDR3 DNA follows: TGTGCCAGCTCACCAATTTCTCCGGGACTAGCGTTGTACGAGCAGTACTTC.

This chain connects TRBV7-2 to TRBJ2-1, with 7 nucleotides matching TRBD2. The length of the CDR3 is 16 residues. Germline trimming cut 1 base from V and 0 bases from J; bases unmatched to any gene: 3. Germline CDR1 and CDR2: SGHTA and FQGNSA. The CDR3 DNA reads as TGTGCCAGCAGCTTAGTCGGCGGGAGCTCCTACAATGAGCAGTTCTTC. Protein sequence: CASSLVGGSSYNEQFF.

CDR3 nucleotide sequence: TGTGCCAGCAGAGGGACACGCGTGGACTATGGCTACACCTTC. It is translated as CASRGTRVDYGYTF. J is TRBJ1-2 and V is TRBV28; tentative D call: TRBD1 (6 bases). CDR3 length equals 14 residues. The germline CDR1 and CDR2 sequences are MDHEN and SYDVKM. Trimming stripped 6 bases from V and 3 bases from J, with 14 bases between.

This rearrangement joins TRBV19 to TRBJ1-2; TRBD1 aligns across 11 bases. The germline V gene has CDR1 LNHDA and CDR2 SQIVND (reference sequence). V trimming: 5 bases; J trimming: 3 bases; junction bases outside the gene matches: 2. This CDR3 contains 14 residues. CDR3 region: CASSPGQGDYGYTF. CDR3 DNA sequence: TGTGCCAGTAGTCCGGGACAGGGGGACTATGGCTACACCTTC.

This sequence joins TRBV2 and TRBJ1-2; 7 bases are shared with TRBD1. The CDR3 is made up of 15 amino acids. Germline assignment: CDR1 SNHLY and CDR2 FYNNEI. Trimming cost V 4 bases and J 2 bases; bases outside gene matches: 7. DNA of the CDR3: TGTGCCAGCAGTGGCTCGACAGGGATCAACTATGGCTACACCTTC. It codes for CASSGSTGINYGYTF.

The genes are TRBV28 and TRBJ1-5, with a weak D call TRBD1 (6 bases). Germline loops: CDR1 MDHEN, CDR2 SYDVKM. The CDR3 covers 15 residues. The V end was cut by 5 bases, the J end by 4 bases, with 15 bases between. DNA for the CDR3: TGTGCCAGCAGTCCCTCCGGAAGGGGGAATCAGCCCCAGCATTTT. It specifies CASSPSGRGNQPQHF.

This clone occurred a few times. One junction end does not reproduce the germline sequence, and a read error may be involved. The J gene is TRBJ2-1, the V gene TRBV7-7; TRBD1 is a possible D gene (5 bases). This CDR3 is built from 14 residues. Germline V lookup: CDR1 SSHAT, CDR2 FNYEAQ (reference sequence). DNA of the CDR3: TGTGCTAGCAGCTTTGGTCCAGGGAACAATGAGCAGTTCTTC. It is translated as CASSFGPGNNEQFF.